The T cell receptor beta chain under discussion was sequenced for a study of breast tumors, draining lymph nodes, adjacent tissues. TCRdb passed the multiplex PCR reads through MiXCR, listing each CDR3 protein once. This sample has about 130,000 distinct CDR3 sequences, with 21% found just once. Axillary draining lymph nodes of breast cancer patients supplied the node samples. The length of the CDR3 is 14 residues. Germline V lookup: CDR1 SGHVS, CDR2 FNYEAQ. The ends were cut back, 1 base at V and 7 bases at J, with 13 bases in the middle. This TCR derives from a female donor with breast cancer. Some clones in this sample may be carry-over from other donors' samples. The chain carries TRBV7-6 and TRBJ1-1; D is ambiguous. Sample: axillary lymph node tissue. The chain's CDR3 is CASSLGAGGGEAFF. CDR3 in DNA: TGTGCCAGCAGCTTAGGGGCAGGAGGAGGTGAAGCTTTCTTT. The full variable domain, with the rest looked up from reference TRBV7-6 and TRBJ1-1, is GAGVSQSPRYKVTKRGQDVALRCDPISGHVSLYWYRQALGQGPEFLTYFNYEAQQDKSGLPNDRFSAERPEGSISTLTIQRTEQRDSAMYRCASSLGAGGGEAFFGQGTRLTVV.